The next 24 T cell receptor beta chains were all read from a single sample in a study of blood T cells in healthy people across ages. Then a second PCR, running about 6 to 12 cycles, was carried out with a sample-barcoded 5' primer and a J-beta primer mix. TCRdb used MiXCR to reprocess the 5' RACE reads, holding one entry per CDR3 protein. There are roughly 640,000 distinct CDR3 sequences in the sample; approximately 30% occur only once, and approximately 14% lies in the top ten. Sequencing was done on a sample of blood. The origin of the receptors is a woman older than 75 in good health.

Concerning this clonotype itself: Since a much larger clone is just one base distant, this may be a read error. The chain couples TRBV14 to TRBJ2-3, with D hard to call. CDR3 size: 15 residues. CDR1 is SGHDN and CDR2 is FVKESK in the germline V gene. The CDR3 sequence: CANSQDAVVTDTQYF. The CDR3 bases are TGTGCCAACAGCCAAGATGCGGTGGTCACAGATACGCAGTATTTT. Supplemented by reference TRBV14 and TRBJ2-3, the full variable domain reads EAGVTQFPSHSVIEKGQTVTLRCDPISGHDNLYWYRRVMGKEIKFLLHFVKESKQDESGMPNNRFLAERTGGTYSTLKVQPAELEDSGVYFCANSQDAVVTDTQYFGPGTRLTVL.

This clonotype has a count of ten or more. One end of the junction does not line up with germline, which may come from a read error. The chain couples TRBV7-2 to TRBJ2-5; 12 bases are shared with TRBD2. Germline V gene data show CDR1 as SGHTA and CDR2 as FQGNSA. CDR3 length: 15 residues. The CDR3 region is CASSLAGGLQETQYF. For the CDR3, the DNA is TGTGCCAGCAGCCTAGCGGGGGGGCTTCAAGAGACCCAGTACTTC.

V is TRBV20-1 and J is TRBJ2-7; no reliable D call. Germline CDR1 and CDR2: DFQATT and SNEGSKA (reference sequence). The CDR3 sequence is 14 residues long. V lost 0 bases to trimming and J lost 3 bases, with 12 bases between them. The CDR3 coding sequence is TGCAGTGCTAGAGATCGGCACAGCTACTACGAGCAGTACTTC. This codes for CSARDRHSYYEQYF.

Details on this clonotype: A much larger clonotype is one base distant, so this may be a read error. This sequence joins TRBV5-1 and TRBJ1-2; D is ambiguous. The CDR3 is 14 amino acids. Trimming removed 0 bases at V and 4 bases at J, with 10 bases between. CDR1 SGHRS and CDR2 YFSETQ come from the germline V gene. As DNA, the CDR3 is TGCGCCAGCAGCTTGGAAGCCACTAGCTATGGCTACACCTTC. Translation: CASSLEATSYGYTF.

This clonotype has ten or more counts. V is TRBV27 and J is TRBJ1-4; maybe TRBD1 (6 bases). The CDR3 has 17 residues. Germline CDR1 is MNHEY and CDR2 is SMNVEV (reference sequence). V was shortened by 6 bases and J by 0 bases, with 17 bases between the two germline ends. The CDR3 loop is CASSPLGQSATNEKLFF. The CDR3 coding sequence is TGTGCCAGCAGCCCTCTCGGACAGTCGGCAACTAATGAAAAACTGTTTTTT.

This clonotype has ten or more counts. The CDR3 here is CASSYSDSPLHF. DNA for the CDR3: TGTGCCAGCAGTTACTCGGATTCACCCCTCCACTTT. The chain links TRBV6-5 to TRBJ1-6; unclear D gene. This CDR3 is built from 12 residues. The germline CDR1 and CDR2 sequences are MNHEY and SVGAGI. The ends were cut back, 0 bases at V and 8 bases at J, with 2 bases in the middle.

This clonotype was counted many times. The genes are TRBV6-5 and TRBJ1-2; TRBD1 matches at 10 bases. CDR1 and CDR2 from the germline V gene are MNHEY and SVGAGI. Trimming took 1 base from V and 7 from J; bases not matched to a gene: 9. The CDR3 totals 16 residues. The chain's CDR3 is CASSYLRQGAGVGYTF. The CDR3, as DNA: TGTGCCAGCAGTTACTTACGACAGGGGGCAGGGGTTGGCTACACCTTC.

V gene TRBV9 combines with J gene TRBJ2-2, with 8 bases that match TRBD2. Per the germline V gene, CDR1 is SGDLS and CDR2 is YYNGEE. Losses at the gene ends were 0 bases for V and 5 bases for J; bases not matched to a gene: 9. The CDR3 totals 17 residues. As DNA, the CDR3 is TGTGCCAGCAGCGTAGGTCTCGGGAGCGGGGGTACCGGGGAGCTGTTTTTT. It specifies CASSVGLGSGGTGELFF.

Ten or more counts support this clonotype. This chain joins TRBV11-2 and TRBJ2-1, with D unclear. V lost 5 bases, J lost 7 bases, and 12 bases lay in between. The CDR3 runs 13 residues. In germline, CDR1 is SGHAT, CDR2 FQNNGV. CDR3 DNA sequence: TGTGCCAGCAGCCGCGTCCAATGGAATGAGCAGTTCTTC. Translated, it gives CASSRVQWNEQFF.

This chain joins TRBV10-3 and TRBJ2-4; D is unclear. The J call may not be correct, given that the DNA end is closer to TRBJ2-7. Germline V CDR1 and CDR2: ENHRY, SYGVKD. This CDR3 has 12 residues. Here the CDR3 reads CAISEFRHEQYF. As DNA, the CDR3 is TGTGCCATCAGTGAGTTTCGACACGAGCAGTACTTC.

This clonotype occurred many times. CDR3 DNA: TGTGCCAGCAGCTTTCTTGCGGGAGGTACCGGGGAGCTGTTTTTT. Its translation is CASSFLAGGTGELFF. The V and J genes are TRBV11-2 and TRBJ2-2, with 8 bases fitting TRBD2. Germline loops: CDR1 SGHAT, CDR2 FQNNGV. This CDR3 comprises 15 residues. The V gene end was trimmed by 3 bases and the J gene end by 5 bases; junction bases not matched to a gene: 5.

In this sample, this clonotype turned up many times. J is TRBJ2-5 and V is TRBV7-8; possibly TRBD2 for D (6 bases). From germline, CDR1 is SGHVS and CDR2 FQNEAQ. The CDR3 has 11 residues. The V end lost 8 bases, the J end lost 11 bases, and 15 bases lay between the germline ends. This chain's CDR3 is CASGITGGQYF. CDR3 DNA sequence: TGTGCCAGCGGCATTACAGGAGGGCAGTACTTC. Full variable domain (outside the CDR3, taken from reference TRBV7-8 and TRBJ2-5): GAGVSQSPRYKVAKRGQDVALRCDPISGHVSLFWYQQALGQGPEFLTYFQNEAQLDKSGLPSDRFFAERPEGSVSTLKIQRTQQEDSAVYLCASGITGGQYFGPGTRLLVL.

This chain joins TRBV7-6 and TRBJ2-1; D may be TRBD2 (7 bases). With 4 bases removed from V and 7 bases from J, the gap between germline ends came to 17 bases. There are 15 residues in the CDR3. Germline V gene data show CDR1 as SGHVS and CDR2 as FNYEAQ. As DNA, the CDR3 is TGTGCCAGCAGCTCAAGTGGGGGGGGCCGAAATGAGCAGTTCTTC. Its translation: CASSSSGGGRNEQFF.

This clonotype occurred a few times. A much larger clone sits a single nucleotide away, making a read error possible. The chain combines TRBV7-3 with TRBJ2-7; possible D gene TRBD2, 6 bases. The CDR3 loop spans 18 amino acids. CDR1 SGHTA and CDR2 FQGTGA come from the germline V gene. V lost 2 bases to trimming and J lost 7 bases, with 27 bases between them. The CDR3 region is CASSLDGGVRLGHHEQYF. As DNA, the CDR3 is TGTGCCAGCAGCTTAGATGGAGGGGTGAGGCTGGGGCACCATGAGCAGTACTTC.

The chain joins TRBV3-1 to TRBJ2-1; TRBD1 agrees at 11 bases. Per the germline V gene, CDR1 is LGHDT and CDR2 is YNNKEL (reference sequence). CDR3 size: 16 residues. The ends lost 4 bases at V and 9 bases at J; junction bases unmatched: 11. CDR3: CASSRGGTGGGIEQFF. In nucleotides, the CDR3 is TGTGCCAGCAGCCGCGGTGGGACAGGGGGAGGAATTGAGCAGTTCTTC.

The chain couples TRBV5-1 to TRBJ2-3; D not resolved. The CDR3 has 15 residues. Deletions cut 4 bases from V and 0 bases from J, with 12 bases between. The germline V gene has CDR1 SGHRS and CDR2 YFSETQ. The CDR3 here is CASSSAASSTDTQYF. The CDR3 DNA reads TGCGCCAGCAGCAGTGCCGCCTCTAGCACAGATACGCAGTATTTT. Variable domain in full (rest from reference TRBV5-1 and TRBJ2-3): KAGVTQTPRYLIKTRGQQVTLSCSPISGHRSVSWYQQTPGQGLQFLFEYFSETQRNKGNFPGRFSGRQFSNSRSEMNVSTLELGDSALYLCASSSAASSTDTQYFGPGTRLTVL.

Ten or more counts support this clonotype. This chain uses TRBV11-2 with TRBJ2-1, with TRBD2 matching over 8 bases. After removal of 0 bases from V and 6 bases from J, the junction contained 7 bases not matched to a gene. Germline V gene data show CDR1 as SGHAT and CDR2 as FQNNGV. The CDR3 has 16 residues. The CDR3 nucleotides are TGTGCCAGCAGCTTAGATAGGGCGGGGGGTTCCAATGAGCAGTTCTTC. Translating it yields CASSLDRAGGSNEQFF. The entire variable domain, with the rest obtained from reference TRBV11-2 and TRBJ2-1, is as follows: EAGVAQSPRYKIIEKRQSVAFWCNPISGHATLYWYQQILGQGPKLLIQFQNNGVVDDSQLPKDRFSAERLKGVDSTLKIQPAKLEDSAVYLCASSLDRAGGSNEQFFGPGTRLTVL.

The chain employs TRBV3-1 and TRBJ2-1; D ambiguous. CDR3 length: 12 amino acids. V shed 1 base and J shed 12 bases, with 10 bases lying between them. From germline, CDR1 is LGHDT and CDR2 YNNKEL (reference sequence). CDR3 sequence: CASSQAEKRQFF. The DNA of the CDR3 is TGTGCCAGCAGCCAAGCGGAGAAGAGGCAGTTCTTC.

At least ten counts were recorded for this clonotype. This may arise from a read error, as a much more abundant clone is one base away. The rearrangement uses TRBV7-2 and TRBJ2-5; D possibly corresponds to TRBD1 (6 bases). The CDR3 contains 13 residues. Germline V gives CDR1 SGHTA, CDR2 FQGNSA. Trimming stripped 4 bases from V and 11 bases from J, with 17 bases between. The CDR3 nucleotides are TGTGCCAGCAGCTCTCGACGGGACAATGAGCAGTACTTC. Its translation is CASSSRRDNEQYF.

This clonotype was counted many times. J is TRBJ2-3 and V is TRBV12-3 or TRBV12-4, with D hard to call. Between the trimmed V and J ends, which lost 5 bases and 4 bases, there was a span of 10 bases. This CDR3 region has 13 residues. CDR3 coding DNA: TGTGCCAGCAGTCCCCCAGAGGCAGATACGCAGTATTTT. Residues: CASSPPEADTQYF.

Comments on this clonotype: A clone one base away is much larger, so this may be a read error. The chain joins TRBV11-1 to TRBJ2-5, with D maybe TRBD1 (6 bases). The CDR3 is 13 residues long. The V and J ends lost 4 bases and 11 bases respectively, with 17 bases between them. Germline values: CDR1 SGHAT, CDR2 FQDESV (reference sequence). The CDR3: CASSSQQGNEQYF. The CDR3 bases are TGTGCCAGCAGCTCACAACAGGGAAATGAGCAGTACTTC.

This clonotype showed up just a few times. This chain links TRBV4-1 with TRBJ2-1; D may be TRBD1 (6 bases). CDR3 length: 17 amino acids. V dropped 8 bases and J dropped 2 bases, with 22 bases sitting between them. Germline V gives CDR1 MGHRA, CDR2 YSYEKL. In nucleotides, the CDR3 is TGCGCCAGCGGGCCCCAGGGGATGAGGAGCGCCTACAATGAGCAGTTCTTC. Protein: CASGPQGMRSAYNEQFF.

The sample holds many counts of this clonotype. V is TRBV15 and J is TRBJ2-5; no reliable D call. This CDR3 spans 14 amino acids. The germline V gene encodes CDR1 LNHNV and CDR2 YYDKDF (reference sequence). V was cut by 0 bases and J by 1 base, with 6 bases left in between. The CDR3 region is CATSRDTGQETQYF. The CDR3, as DNA: TGTGCCACCAGCAGAGATACGGGCCAAGAGACCCAGTACTTC.

In this sample, this clonotype turned up many times. The genes are TRBV10-3 and TRBJ2-1, with 10 bases lining up with TRBD2. V trimming: 4 bases; J trimming: 6 bases; junction bases outside the gene matches: 6. CDR3 length equals 15 residues. The germline V gene encodes CDR1 ENHRY and CDR2 SYGVKD. CDR3 sequence (DNA): TGTGCCATCAGTGGCGGACTAGCGGACCTCAATGAGCAGTTCTTC. Amino acid sequence: CAISGGLADLNEQFF.